The 30 T cell receptor beta chains listed next were all sequenced from one sample in a study of shared clonotypes between healthy human individuals. Positive CCR7 selection of CD45RO-negative cells yielded the naive CD8 cells, and terminally differentiated effector memory CD45RA+ cells were excluded. Assay used: immunoSEQ multiplex PCR; TCRdb lists only in-frame clones, some missing. Of around 1,900,000 clones detected, around 95% appear once; the ten largest clones hold around 1.7%. Material: naive CD8+ T cells from PBMCs. Receptors were obtained from a man between 18 and 29 years old in good health. Some clones in this sample may be carry-over from other donors' samples.

The chain recombines TRBV28 with TRBJ1-5, with D unclear. Germline-derived CDR1 and CDR2 are MDHEN and SYDVKM. The CDR3 loop spans 19 amino acids. V lost 1 base and J lost 5, with 24 bases in between. The CDR3 nucleotides are TGTGCCAGCAGTTTATTCGACACCGGGTCAAAGGGTATGGATCAGCCCCAGCATTTT. Protein: CASSLFDTGSKGMDQPQHF.

J is TRBJ2-7 and V is TRBV7-8, with TRBD1 as a possible D gene (5 bases). The germline V gene encodes CDR1 SGHVS and CDR2 FQNEAQ. The CDR3 spans 15 residues. V lost 5 bases and J lost 3, with 17 bases in between. The CDR3 DNA is TGTGCCAGCAGCCCCATTCAGGGCCCGGGCTACGAGCAGTACTTC. Residues: CASSPIQGPGYEQYF. Variable domain in full (rest from reference TRBV7-8 and TRBJ2-7): GAGVSQSPRYKVAKRGQDVALRCDPISGHVSLFWYQQALGQGPEFLTYFQNEAQLDKSGLPSDRFFAERPEGSVSTLKIQRTQQEDSAVYLCASSPIQGPGYEQYFGPGTRLTVT.

The chain's CDR3 is CATSRDQTGGGRGQYF. The CDR3 DNA sequence: TGTGCCACCAGCAGAGATCAAACAGGGGGAGGAAGGGGACAGTACTTC. The chain carries TRBV15 and TRBJ2-5, with 8 bases lining up with TRBD1. The junction had 14 bases not matched to a gene; V was cut back by 0 bases and J by 11 bases. CDR1 and CDR2 from the germline V gene are LNHNV and YYDKDF (reference sequence). CDR3 length equals 16 residues.

The J gene is TRBJ2-4, the V gene TRBV4-3; TRBD2 matches 8 bases. Germline trimming cut 0 bases from V and 0 bases from J; bases unmatched to any gene: 13. This CDR3 has 20 residues. In germline, CDR1 is LGHNA, CDR2 YSLEER. CDR3 in DNA: TGCGCCAGCAGCCAAGATCTTGAGGGACTAGAGGAGTTAGCCAAAAACATTCAGTACTTC. It translates to CASSQDLEGLEELAKNIQYF.

This clone appeared once. The chain has TRBV27 and TRBJ2-7; 7 bases are a match to TRBD2. Germline V lookup: CDR1 MNHEY, CDR2 SMNVEV (reference sequence). After removal of 5 bases from V and 4 bases from J, the junction contained 14 bases not matched to a gene. The CDR3 is made up of 16 amino acids. The CDR3 reads CASSAGPSASGYEQYF. For the CDR3, the DNA is TGTGCCAGCAGTGCGGGGCCCTCGGCTAGCGGATACGAGCAGTACTTC.

This clone was recorded only once. The CDR3 region has the DNA TGTGCCAGCAGCATAACCACAGGGGGCCAAACCTACGAGCAGTACTTC. Its translation is CASSITTGGQTYEQYF. The chain employs TRBV6-7 and TRBJ2-7; 9 bases align to TRBD1. TRBV6-7 is identified as an open reading frame with a role that is uncertain. The V and J ends lost 6 bases and 2 bases, in that order; junction bases with no gene match: 11. The CDR3 has 16 residues.

V usage is TRBV28 and J usage is TRBJ2-7, with 12 bases that match TRBD1. CDR3 length: 14 residues. With 6 bases clipped from V and 3 bases from J, the junction kept 3 bases outside the gene matches. Looked up from germline, CDR1 is MDHEN and CDR2 is SYDVKM. In nucleotides, the CDR3 is TGTGCCAGCAGGGGGACAGGGGGCGGCTACGAGCAGTACTTC. Amino acids: CASRGTGGGYEQYF.

J is TRBJ2-1 and V is TRBV19; possible D gene TRBD2, 6 bases. CDR1 is LNHDA and CDR2 is SQIVND in the germline V gene (reference sequence). This CDR3 region has 18 residues. Trimming took 1 base from V and 0 from J, leaving 16 bases between them. CDR3 DNA: TGTGCCAGTAGTATAGGGGGGGTTGGCGGCAGCTCCTACAATGAGCAGTTCTTC. Translating gives CASSIGGVGGSSYNEQFF. The variable domain in full, with the rest retrieved from reference TRBV19 and TRBJ2-1, is DGGITQSPKYLFRKEGQNVTLSCEQNLNHDAMYWYRQDPGQGLRLIYYSQIVNDFQKGDIAEGYSVSREKKESFPLTVTSAQKNPTAFYLCASSIGGVGGSSYNEQFFGPGTRLTVL.

V usage is TRBV4-1 and J usage is TRBJ2-3, with D possibly called TRBD1 or TRBD2 (5 bases each). The CDR3 sequence is 16 residues long. V lost 0 bases to trimming and J lost 7 bases, with 17 bases between them. Germline CDR1 MGHRA, CDR2 YSYEKL. The CDR3 spells CASSQDEGQGLHTQYF. Written as DNA, the CDR3 is TGCGCCAGCAGCCAAGATGAGGGCCAGGGTCTACATACGCAGTATTTT.

This clone has just a few counts. The identical CDR3 is also encoded by other nucleotide sequences in the sample. The chain joins TRBV5-6 to TRBJ2-1; D not certain. This CDR3 is built from 12 residues. The V end was cut by 1 base, the J end by 6 bases, with 5 bases between. Germline V lookup: CDR1 SGHDT, CDR2 YYEEEE. The CDR3 spells CASSLLGNEQFF. CDR3 sequence (DNA): TGTGCCAGCAGCTTGTTGGGCAATGAGCAGTTCTTC.

The gene calls are TRBV29-1 and TRBJ2-1; D is perhaps TRBD1 or TRBD2 (5 bases each). The germline gives CDR1 SQVTM, CDR2 ANQGSEA. V lost 4 bases to trimming and J lost 8 bases, with 12 bases between them. This CDR3 contains 12 residues. CDR3 sequence reads: CSVVGPGHEQFF. Written as DNA, the CDR3 is TGCAGCGTTGTGGGACCAGGACATGAGCAGTTCTTC.

The chain is built from TRBV27 and TRBJ2-7, with 9 bases matching TRBD1. The CDR3 sequence is 14 residues long. V dropped 8 bases and J dropped 3; count of bases not matched to a gene: 8. Germline V lookup: CDR1 MNHEY, CDR2 SMNVEV (reference sequence). The CDR3: CASGIGTGYYEQYF. The CDR3, as DNA: TGTGCCAGCGGTATAGGGACAGGGTACTACGAGCAGTACTTC.

The chain links TRBV29-1 to TRBJ2-5, with a possible D match to TRBD2 (6 bases). V lost 6 bases, J lost 1 base, and 21 bases lay in between. The CDR3 has 16 residues. Germline V gene lookup returns CDR1 SQVTM and CDR2 ANQGSEA. CDR3 in amino acids: CSVHGRGTAPQETQYF. CDR3 DNA sequence: TGCAGCGTCCACGGGAGAGGGACCGCGCCCCAAGAGACCCAGTACTTC.

V is TRBV7-6 and J is TRBJ2-5; 7 nucleotides line up with TRBD2. Losses at the gene ends were 5 bases for V and 2 bases for J; bases not matched to a gene: 5. CDR1 SGHVS and CDR2 FNYEAQ come from the germline V gene. The CDR3 has 14 residues. CDR3 DNA sequence: TGTGCCAGCAGCACTCTAGCGGCACAAGAGACCCAGTACTTC. Translated: CASSTLAAQETQYF. The full variable domain, its missing parts supplied by reference TRBV7-6 and TRBJ2-5, is GAGVSQSPRYKVTKRGQDVALRCDPISGHVSLYWYRQALGQGPEFLTYFNYEAQQDKSGLPNDRFSAERPEGSISTLTIQRTEQRDSAMYRCASSTLAAQETQYFGPGTRLLVL.

The chain combines TRBV7-9 with TRBJ2-5; TRBD2 matches at 7 bases. The J call is in doubt because the DNA end fits TRBJ2-7 better. The CDR3 has 14 residues. Germline V CDR1 and CDR2: SEHNR, FQNEAQ (reference sequence). The CDR3 sequence: CASSISGADYEQYF. The CDR3 DNA reads TGTGCCAGCAGCATAAGCGGGGCGGACTACGAGCAGTACTTC.

This clone appeared once. For the CDR3, the DNA is TGTGCCAGCTTGGGGACCGGGGGCAGGTGGCCCCGTGGTTGTGGCTACACCTTC. It translates to CASLGTGGRWPRGCGYTF. The rearrangement links TRBV7-6 to TRBJ1-2; weak D call: TRBD1 (6 bases). Trimming removed 8 bases from V and 7 bases from J, with 32 bases in between. CDR1 is SGHVS and CDR2 is FNYEAQ in the germline V gene. This CDR3 is 18 amino acids long.

This clone appeared once. DNA of the CDR3: TGTGCCAGCAGTTTCGGCCAGGACGGGAGCTCCTACGAGCAGTACTTC. Its protein product is CASSFGQDGSSYEQYF. V and J are TRBV27 and TRBJ2-7; D perhaps matches TRBD2 (6 bases). The germline V and J ends were trimmed by 3 bases and 0 bases, with 15 bases remaining between them. This CDR3 has 16 residues. Looked up from germline, CDR1 is MNHEY and CDR2 is SMNVEV (reference sequence).

The CDR3 DNA is TGTGCCAGCAGCTTAGGGAGACAGGGGACCGGGGAGCTGTTTTTT. It yields the protein CASSLGRQGTGELFF. The chain recombines TRBV7-3 with TRBJ2-2, with 8 positions matching TRBD1. The CDR3 covers 15 residues. Germline V CDR1 and CDR2: SGHTA, FQGTGA. V was pared by 2 bases and J by 5 bases, with 4 bases of the junction left unmatched.

CDR3 sequence (DNA): TGTGCCTGGACCGATCGGGTGGGCGAGCAGTACTTC. Translated, it gives CAWTDRVGEQYF. The genes are TRBV30 and TRBJ2-7, with D hard to call. CDR3 length: 12 amino acids. Trimming took off 4 bases at V and 6 bases at J, with 13 bases between the two ends. Germline loops: CDR1 GTSNPN, CDR2 SVGIG (reference sequence).

This rearrangement joins TRBV2 to TRBJ2-1, with a possible D match to TRBD2 (5 bases). V was pared by 8 bases and J by 4 bases, with 21 bases between. Per the germline V gene, CDR1 is SNHLY and CDR2 is FYNNEI. This CDR3 contains 16 residues. The CDR3 is CASRSLLSTRYNEQFF. CDR3 DNA sequence: TGTGCCAGCCGGAGTCTTCTATCCACTAGATACAATGAGCAGTTCTTC.

V gene TRBV7-8 combines with J gene TRBJ2-5; D ambiguous. The germline CDR1 and CDR2 sequences are SGHVS and FQNEAQ. This CDR3 spans 13 amino acids. Deletions cut 1 base from V and 5 bases from J, with 8 bases between. The CDR3 nucleotides read TGTGCCAGCAGCTTAGTGACCCTGGAGACCCAGTACTTC. It yields the protein CASSLVTLETQYF.

This clone has only one observation. CDR3 sequence reads: CASSFLGNVDEQYF. In DNA form, the CDR3 reads TGTGCCAGCAGTTTTTTGGGGAATGTCGACGAGCAGTACTTC. The V call is TRBV28, the J call TRBJ2-7; D call uncertain. V dropped 3 bases and J dropped 5 bases, with 14 bases sitting between them. The germline gives CDR1 MDHEN, CDR2 SYDVKM. The CDR3 sequence is 14 residues long. The whole variable domain, filled in from reference TRBV28 and TRBJ2-7, reads DVKVTQSSRYLVKRTGEKVFLECVQDMDHENMFWYRQDPGLGLRLIYFSYDVKMKEKGDIPEGYSVSREKKERFSLILESASTNQTSMYLCASSFLGNVDEQYFGPGTRLTVT.

The chain is built from TRBV10-2 and TRBJ2-1, with TRBD1 identical over 7 bases. V lost 5 bases and J lost 6; bases outside the gene matches: 7. Germline CDR1 WSHSY, CDR2 SAAADI. The CDR3 totals 14 residues. DNA of the CDR3: TGCGCCAGCAGTCCCAACAGGGGCTCCAATGAGCAGTTCTTC. This gives the protein CASSPNRGSNEQFF.

For the CDR3, the DNA is TGTGCCAGCAGTTACGGGGGGCAATCCTACGAGCAGTACTTC. Translating gives CASSYGGQSYEQYF. This chain uses TRBV6-6 with TRBJ2-7; D may correspond to TRBD1 or TRBD2 (6 bases each). V was trimmed by 2 bases and J by 1 base, leaving 9 bases between them. Germline V gene sequence: CDR1 MNHNY, CDR2 SVGAGI (reference sequence). This CDR3 is 14 amino acids long.

The chain employs TRBV6-5 and TRBJ2-1; 9 bases align to TRBD1. The V gene end was trimmed by 5 bases and the J gene end by 2 bases; junction bases not matched to a gene: 4. The CDR3 runs to 15 residues. CDR1 is MNHEY and CDR2 is SVGAGI in the germline V gene. The CDR3 is CASSKQGAAYNEQFF. CDR3 nucleotides: TGTGCCAGCAGTAAACAGGGGGCGGCCTACAATGAGCAGTTCTTC.

In the case of this clone: At the DNA level, this CDR3 is encoded by other sequences in the same sample as well. The V call is TRBV27, the J call TRBJ2-7; D is possibly TRBD2 (6 bases). Germline V gene lookup returns CDR1 MNHEY and CDR2 SMNVEV (reference sequence). The CDR3 runs to 13 residues. V was clipped by 8 bases and J by 1 base, with 12 bases between them. This CDR3 is CASSWGLSYEQYF. As DNA, the CDR3 is TGTGCCAGCTCGTGGGGACTTTCCTACGAGCAGTACTTC.

The chain combines TRBV13 with TRBJ2-2; TRBD2 matches 7 bases. V shed 3 bases, J shed 1 base, and the junction held 14 bases outside the gene matches. The CDR3 spans 19 residues. The germline gives CDR1 PRHDT, CDR2 FYEKMQ (reference sequence). The CDR3 region has the DNA TGTGCCAGCAGCTTTTACCGGGACTACCTAAACCTGAACACCGGGGAGCTGTTTTTT. Translated: CASSFYRDYLNLNTGELFF.

Notes on this clone: The sample contains more than one DNA sequence encoding this CDR3. The gene calls are TRBV28 and TRBJ1-1; tentative D call: TRBD1 (5 bases). CDR3 size: 15 residues. Trimming shortened V by 2 bases and J by 2 bases, and 12 bases separated the two germline ends. Germline V CDR1 and CDR2: MDHEN, SYDVKM. The CDR3 protein is CASSLSRGGNTEAFF. In DNA form, the CDR3 reads TGTGCCAGCAGTTTAAGTAGGGGTGGAAACACTGAAGCTTTCTTT. Full variable domain (remainder filled in from reference TRBV28 and TRBJ1-1): DVKVTQSSRYLVKRTGEKVFLECVQDMDHENMFWYRQDPGLGLRLIYFSYDVKMKEKGDIPEGYSVSREKKERFSLILESASTNQTSMYLCASSLSRGGNTEAFFGQGTRLTVV.

The chain uses TRBV28 and TRBJ2-6, with 9 bases fitting TRBD1. V lost 7 bases, J lost 3 bases, and 7 bases stayed unmatched. The CDR3 loop spans 16 amino acids. Germline CDR1 MDHEN, CDR2 SYDVKM. DNA for the CDR3: TGTGCCAGCAATAGAGGACAGGGGCTTGGGGCCAACGTCCTGACTTTC. Amino acids: CASNRGQGLGANVLTF. Looking up the rest from reference TRBV28 and TRBJ2-6 gives the full variable domain: DVKVTQSSRYLVKRTGEKVFLECVQDMDHENMFWYRQDPGLGLRLIYFSYDVKMKEKGDIPEGYSVSREKKERFSLILESASTNQTSMYLCASNRGQGLGANVLTFGAGSRLTVL.

V usage is TRBV11-2 and J usage is TRBJ2-7, with D tentatively TRBD2 (5 bases). The germline CDR1 and CDR2 sequences are SGHAT and FQNNGV. The CDR3 runs to 15 residues. V lost 2 bases, J lost 3 bases, and 14 bases lay in between. CDR3 sequence (DNA): TGTGCCAGCAGCTTAATCGGAGGACGGAACTACGAGCAGTACTTC. As protein: CASSLIGGRNYEQYF.